The next 7 T cell receptor beta chains were all read from a single sample in a study of blood T cell repertoires in COVID-19. TCRdb's copy holds only in-frame clones and misses some; the assay was immunoSEQ multiplex PCR. Here the sample spans around 72,000 clones, approximately 85% being singletons. The sequencing sample was made of peripheral blood. Receptors originate from a man aged 50 to 60 with acute or convalescent COVID-19.

V is TRBV5-1 and J is TRBJ2-1, with 7 bases aligning to TRBD1. V lost 4 bases, J lost 4 bases, and 2 bases stayed unmatched. The CDR3 has 13 amino acids. From germline, CDR1 is SGHRS and CDR2 YFSETQ. Here the CDR3 DNA reads TGCGCCAGCAGCCCGACAGGGTACAATGAGCAGTTCTTC. Translating gives CASSPTGYNEQFF.

The genes are TRBV30 and TRBJ1-1, with 7 bases matching TRBD1. V lost 2 bases, J lost 3 bases, and 12 bases stayed unmatched. CDR1 and CDR2 from the germline V gene are GTSNPN and SVGIG (reference sequence). This CDR3 spans 16 amino acids. The chain's CDR3 is CAWSSDRLLTDTEAFF. CDR3 in DNA: TGTGCCTGGAGTTCGGACAGGTTGCTGACGGACACTGAAGCTTTCTTT.

The count of this clone is one. The chain carries TRBV5-5 and TRBJ2-4, with D possibly being TRBD2 (5 bases). V was trimmed by 0 bases and J by 7 bases, leaving 11 bases between them. The V gene's germline CDR1 is SGHKS and CDR2 YYEKEE (reference sequence). The CDR3 has 14 amino acids. The CDR3 DNA sequence: TGTGCCAGCAGCTTGGTCTCGGGGTATAACATTCAGTACTTC. Its translation is CASSLVSGYNIQYF.

A single count supports this clone. CDR3 sequence reads: CASSRVGASEAFF. The CDR3 DNA reads as TGTGCCAGCAGCCGTGTGGGGGCCTCTGAAGCTTTCTTT. The chain employs TRBV14 and TRBJ1-1, with a weak D call TRBD1 (6 bases). The CDR3 totals 13 residues. V dropped 4 bases and J dropped 6 bases, with 12 bases sitting between them. The germline gives CDR1 SGHDN, CDR2 FVKESK.

V usage is TRBV5-4 and J usage is TRBJ2-3; D may be TRBD2 (7 bases). The CDR3 runs 15 residues. Trimming left V 4 bases short and J 3 bases short, with 15 bases between. Looked up from germline, CDR1 is SGHNT and CDR2 is YYREEE (reference sequence). As DNA, the CDR3 is TGTGCCAGCAGCGCCTGGGGGGGCGGGACAGATACGCAGTATTTT. Its translation is CASSAWGGGTDTQYF.

This chain connects TRBV9 to TRBJ1-2; 9 nucleotides agree with TRBD1. CDR3 length equals 13 residues. Germline CDR1 is SGDLS and CDR2 is YYNGEE. Unmatched junction bases numbered 1, after V lost 0 bases and J lost 7 bases. The CDR3 is CASSVGTGVGYTF. CDR3 coding DNA: TGTGCCAGCAGCGTAGGGACAGGGGTTGGCTACACCTTC.

V and J are TRBV5-1 and TRBJ2-1; a possible D gene is TRBD2 (5 bases). V dropped 0 bases and J dropped 9 bases, with 10 bases sitting between them. Germline V gene sequence: CDR1 SGHRS, CDR2 YFSETQ. The CDR3 has 13 amino acids. CDR3 sequence: CASSLGSEGEQFF. The CDR3 coding sequence is TGCGCCAGCAGCTTGGGCAGCGAGGGTGAGCAGTTCTTC.